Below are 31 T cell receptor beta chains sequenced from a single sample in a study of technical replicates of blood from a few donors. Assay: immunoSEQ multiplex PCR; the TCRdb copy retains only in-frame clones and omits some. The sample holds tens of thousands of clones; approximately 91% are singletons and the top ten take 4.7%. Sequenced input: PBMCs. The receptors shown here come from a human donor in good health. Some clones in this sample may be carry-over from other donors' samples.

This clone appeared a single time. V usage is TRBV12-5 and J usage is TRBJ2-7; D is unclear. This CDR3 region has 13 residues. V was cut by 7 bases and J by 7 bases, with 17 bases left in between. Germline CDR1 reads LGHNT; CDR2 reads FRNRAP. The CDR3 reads CASALLGAGEQYF. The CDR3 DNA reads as TGTGCTAGTGCCTTATTAGGAGCTGGGGAGCAGTACTTC.

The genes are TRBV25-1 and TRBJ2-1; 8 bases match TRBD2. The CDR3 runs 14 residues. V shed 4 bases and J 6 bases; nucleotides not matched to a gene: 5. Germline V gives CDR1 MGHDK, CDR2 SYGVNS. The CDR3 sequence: CASSAGGLFNEQFF. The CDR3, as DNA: TGTGCCAGCAGTGCGGGGGGGCTGTTCAATGAGCAGTTCTTC.

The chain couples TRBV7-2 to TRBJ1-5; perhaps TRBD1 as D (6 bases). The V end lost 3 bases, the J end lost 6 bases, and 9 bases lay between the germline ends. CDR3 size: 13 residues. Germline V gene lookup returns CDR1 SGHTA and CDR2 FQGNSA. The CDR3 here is CASSFGRGQPQHF. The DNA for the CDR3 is TGTGCCAGCAGCTTCGGCAGGGGTCAGCCCCAGCATTTT.

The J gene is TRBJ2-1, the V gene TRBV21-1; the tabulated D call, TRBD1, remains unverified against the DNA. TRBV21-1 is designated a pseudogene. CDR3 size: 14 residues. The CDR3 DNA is TGTGCCAGCAGGACCAGGCAAGATTACAATGAGCAGTTCTTC. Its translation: CASRTRQDYNEQFF.

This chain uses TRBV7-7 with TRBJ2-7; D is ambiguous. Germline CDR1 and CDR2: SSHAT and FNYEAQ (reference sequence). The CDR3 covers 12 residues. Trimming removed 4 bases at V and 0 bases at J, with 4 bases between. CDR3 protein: CASSSISYEQYF. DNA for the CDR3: TGTGCCAGCAGCTCCATCTCCTACGAGCAGTACTTC.

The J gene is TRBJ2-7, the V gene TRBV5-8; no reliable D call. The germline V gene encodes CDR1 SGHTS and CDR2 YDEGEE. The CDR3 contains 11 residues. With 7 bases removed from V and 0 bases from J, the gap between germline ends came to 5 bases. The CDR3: CASRVSYEQYF. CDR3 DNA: TGTGCCAGCCGCGTCTCCTACGAGCAGTACTTC.

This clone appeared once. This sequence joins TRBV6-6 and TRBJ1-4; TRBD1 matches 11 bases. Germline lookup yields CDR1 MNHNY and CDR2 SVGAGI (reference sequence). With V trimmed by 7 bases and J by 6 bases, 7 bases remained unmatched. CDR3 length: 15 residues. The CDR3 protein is CASKDPGQGDEKLFF. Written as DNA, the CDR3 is TGTGCCAGCAAAGATCCGGGACAGGGGGATGAAAAACTGTTTTTT.

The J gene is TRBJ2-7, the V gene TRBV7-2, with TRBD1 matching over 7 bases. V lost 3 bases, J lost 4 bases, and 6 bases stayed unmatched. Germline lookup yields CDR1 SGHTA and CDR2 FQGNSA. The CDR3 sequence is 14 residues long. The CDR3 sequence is CASSFFQGDYEQYF. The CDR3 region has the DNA TGTGCCAGCAGCTTTTTCCAGGGGGATTACGAGCAGTACTTC. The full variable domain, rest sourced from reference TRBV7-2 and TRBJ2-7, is GAGVSQSPSNKVTEKGKDVELRCDPISGHTALYWYRQSLGQGLEFLIYFQGNSAPDKSGLPSDRFSAERTGGSVSTLTIQRTQQEDSAVYLCASSFFQGDYEQYFGPGTRLTVT.

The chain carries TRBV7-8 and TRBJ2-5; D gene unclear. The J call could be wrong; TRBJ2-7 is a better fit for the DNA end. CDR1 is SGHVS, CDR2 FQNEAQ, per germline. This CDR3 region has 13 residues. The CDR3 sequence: CASRPTASYEQYF. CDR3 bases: TGTGCCAGCAGACCAACAGCCTCCTACGAGCAGTACTTC.

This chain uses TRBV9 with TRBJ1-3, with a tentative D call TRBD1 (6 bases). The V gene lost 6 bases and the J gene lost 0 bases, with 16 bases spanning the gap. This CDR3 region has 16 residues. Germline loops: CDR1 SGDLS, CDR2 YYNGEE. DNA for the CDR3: TGTGCCAGCACCAGGACAGCTCACAGCTCTGGAAACACCATATATTTT. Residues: CASTRTAHSSGNTIYF.

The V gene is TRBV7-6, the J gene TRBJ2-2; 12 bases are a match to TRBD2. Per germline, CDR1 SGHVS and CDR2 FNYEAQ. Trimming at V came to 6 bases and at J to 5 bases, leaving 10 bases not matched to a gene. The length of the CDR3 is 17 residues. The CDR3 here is CASSHSLAGGPTGELFF. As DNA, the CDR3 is TGTGCCAGCAGTCACAGTCTAGCGGGGGGGCCAACCGGGGAGCTGTTTTTT.

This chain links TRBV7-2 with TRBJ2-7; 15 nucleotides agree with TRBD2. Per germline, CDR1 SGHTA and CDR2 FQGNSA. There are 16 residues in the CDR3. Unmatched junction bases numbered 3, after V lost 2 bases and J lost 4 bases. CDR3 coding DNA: TGTGCCAGCAGCTTATCCGGACTAGCGGGAGGGTACGAGCAGTACTTC. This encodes CASSLSGLAGGYEQYF.

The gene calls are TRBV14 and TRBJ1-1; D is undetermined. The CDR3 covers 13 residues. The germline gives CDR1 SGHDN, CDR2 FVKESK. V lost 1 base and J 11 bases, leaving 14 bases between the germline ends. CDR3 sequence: CASSQASGYRAFF. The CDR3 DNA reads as TGTGCCAGCAGCCAAGCTTCAGGTTATAGGGCTTTCTTT.

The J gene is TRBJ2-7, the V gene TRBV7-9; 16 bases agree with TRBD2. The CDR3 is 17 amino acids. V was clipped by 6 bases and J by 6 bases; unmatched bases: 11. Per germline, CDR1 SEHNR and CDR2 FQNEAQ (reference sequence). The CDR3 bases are TGTGCCAGCAGGTCCGGGACTAGCGGGAGGGCCGTGAGCGAGCAGTACTTC. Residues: CASRSGTSGRAVSEQYF.

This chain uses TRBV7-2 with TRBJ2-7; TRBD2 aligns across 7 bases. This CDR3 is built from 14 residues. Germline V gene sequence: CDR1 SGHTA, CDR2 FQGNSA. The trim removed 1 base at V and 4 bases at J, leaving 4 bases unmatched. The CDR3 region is CASSLVAGEYEQYF. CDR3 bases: TGTGCCAGCAGCTTAGTTGCGGGAGAATACGAGCAGTACTTC.

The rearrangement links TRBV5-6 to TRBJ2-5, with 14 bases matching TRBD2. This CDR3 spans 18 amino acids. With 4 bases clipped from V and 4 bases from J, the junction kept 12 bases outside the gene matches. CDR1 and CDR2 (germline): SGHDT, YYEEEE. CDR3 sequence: CASSTTTTSGRAGETQYF. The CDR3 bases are TGTGCCAGCAGCACAACTACGACTAGCGGGAGGGCCGGAGAGACCCAGTACTTC.

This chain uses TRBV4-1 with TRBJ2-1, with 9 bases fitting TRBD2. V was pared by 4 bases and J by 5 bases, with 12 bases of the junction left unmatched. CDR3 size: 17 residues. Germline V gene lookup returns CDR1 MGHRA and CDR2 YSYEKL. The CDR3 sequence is CASSRMSGGTYNNEQFF. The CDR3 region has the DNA TGCGCCAGCAGCCGCATGAGCGGGGGGACCTATAACAATGAGCAGTTCTTC.

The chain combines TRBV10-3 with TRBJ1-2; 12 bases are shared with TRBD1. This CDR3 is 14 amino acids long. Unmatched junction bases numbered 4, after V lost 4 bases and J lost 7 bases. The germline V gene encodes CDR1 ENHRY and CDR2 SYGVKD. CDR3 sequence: CAISVRDRGLGYTF. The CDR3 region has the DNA TGTGCCATCAGTGTCCGGGACAGGGGGCTTGGCTACACCTTC.

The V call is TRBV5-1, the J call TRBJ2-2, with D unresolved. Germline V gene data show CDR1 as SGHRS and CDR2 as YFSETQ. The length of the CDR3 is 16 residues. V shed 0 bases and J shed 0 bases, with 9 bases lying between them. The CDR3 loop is CASSLASTSNTGELFF. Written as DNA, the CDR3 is TGCGCCAGCAGCTTGGCCAGTACCTCGAACACCGGGGAGCTGTTTTTT. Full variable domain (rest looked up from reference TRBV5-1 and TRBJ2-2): KAGVTQTPRYLIKTRGQQVTLSCSPISGHRSVSWYQQTPGQGLQFLFEYFSETQRNKGNFPGRFSGRQFSNSRSEMNVSTLELGDSALYLCASSLASTSNTGELFFGEGSRLTVL.

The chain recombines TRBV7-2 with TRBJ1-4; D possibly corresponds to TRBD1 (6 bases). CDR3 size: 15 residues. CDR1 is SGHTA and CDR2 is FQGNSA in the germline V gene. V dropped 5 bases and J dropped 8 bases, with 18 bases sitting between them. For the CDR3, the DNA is TGTGCCAGCAGCCAATCCGGGACATATACGGAAAAACTGTTTTTT. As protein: CASSQSGTYTEKLFF.

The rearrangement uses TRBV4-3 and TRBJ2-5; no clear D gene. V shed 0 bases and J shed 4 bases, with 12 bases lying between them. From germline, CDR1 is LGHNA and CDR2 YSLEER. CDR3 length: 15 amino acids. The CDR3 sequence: CASSQDGSSGETQYF. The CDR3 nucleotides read TGCGCCAGCAGCCAAGATGGGTCTAGTGGAGAGACCCAGTACTTC.

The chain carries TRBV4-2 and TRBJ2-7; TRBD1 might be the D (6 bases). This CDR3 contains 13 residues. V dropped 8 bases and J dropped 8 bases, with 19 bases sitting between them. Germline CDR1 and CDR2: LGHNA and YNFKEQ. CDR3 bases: TGTGCCAGCGGAAAAGGACAGCCTTCGCAGCAGTACTTC. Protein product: CASGKGQPSQQYF.

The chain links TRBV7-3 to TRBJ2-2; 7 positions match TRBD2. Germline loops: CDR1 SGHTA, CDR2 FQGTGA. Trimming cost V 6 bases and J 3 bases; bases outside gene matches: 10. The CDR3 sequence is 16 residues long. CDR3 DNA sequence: TGTGCCAGCAGTGTAACCGGCGGGGGAGACACCGGGGAGCTGTTTTTT. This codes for CASSVTGGGDTGELFF.

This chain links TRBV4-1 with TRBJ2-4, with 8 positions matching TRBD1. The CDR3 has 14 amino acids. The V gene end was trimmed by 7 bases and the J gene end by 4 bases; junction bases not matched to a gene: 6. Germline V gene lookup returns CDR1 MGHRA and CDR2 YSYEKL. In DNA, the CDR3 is TGCGCCAGCACCACCACAGGGGGGAAAAACATTCAGTACTTC. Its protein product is CASTTTGGKNIQYF.

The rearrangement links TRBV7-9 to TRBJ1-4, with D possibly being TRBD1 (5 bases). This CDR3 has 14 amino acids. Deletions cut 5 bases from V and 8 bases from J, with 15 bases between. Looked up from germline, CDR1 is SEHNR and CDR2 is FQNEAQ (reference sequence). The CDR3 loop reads CASSGPGSREKLFF. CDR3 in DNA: TGTGCCAGCAGCGGACCAGGGTCTAGGGAAAAACTGTTTTTT.

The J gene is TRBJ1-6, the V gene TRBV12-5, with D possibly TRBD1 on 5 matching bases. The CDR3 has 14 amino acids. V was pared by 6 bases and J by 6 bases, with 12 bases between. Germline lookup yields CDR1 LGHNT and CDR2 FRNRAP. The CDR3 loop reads CASGAGSSNSPLHF. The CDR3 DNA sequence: TGTGCTAGTGGGGCAGGGTCTAGTAATTCACCCCTCCACTTT.

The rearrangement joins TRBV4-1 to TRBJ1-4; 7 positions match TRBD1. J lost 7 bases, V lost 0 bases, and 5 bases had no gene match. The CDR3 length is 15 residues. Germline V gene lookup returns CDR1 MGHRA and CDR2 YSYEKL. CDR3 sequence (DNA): TGCGCCAGCAGCCAAGAAGGGGGCAGGGGTGAAAAACTGTTTTTT. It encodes CASSQEGGRGEKLFF.

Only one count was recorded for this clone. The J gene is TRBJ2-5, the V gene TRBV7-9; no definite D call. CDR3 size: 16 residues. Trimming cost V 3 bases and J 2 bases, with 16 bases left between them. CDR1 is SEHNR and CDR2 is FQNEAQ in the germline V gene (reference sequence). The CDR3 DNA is TGTGCCAGCAGCTTGGAAGCGACGCCTTTTCAAGAGACCCAGTACTTC. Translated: CASSLEATPFQETQYF.

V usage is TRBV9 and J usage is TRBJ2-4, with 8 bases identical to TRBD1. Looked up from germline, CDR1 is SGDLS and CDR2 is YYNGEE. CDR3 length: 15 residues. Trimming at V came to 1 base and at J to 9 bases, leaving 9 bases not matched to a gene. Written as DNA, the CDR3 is TGTGCCAGCAGCGTATCCGCCAGGGGGCTTGGCATTCAGTACTTC. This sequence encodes CASSVSARGLGIQYF.

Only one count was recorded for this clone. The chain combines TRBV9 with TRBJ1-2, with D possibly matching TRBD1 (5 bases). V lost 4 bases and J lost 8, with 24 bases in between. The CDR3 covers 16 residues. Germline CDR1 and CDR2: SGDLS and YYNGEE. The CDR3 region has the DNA TGTGCCAGCAGCCGGGGGGGATTATTGGGGATGGCGGGCTACACCTTC. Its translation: CASSRGGLLGMAGYTF.

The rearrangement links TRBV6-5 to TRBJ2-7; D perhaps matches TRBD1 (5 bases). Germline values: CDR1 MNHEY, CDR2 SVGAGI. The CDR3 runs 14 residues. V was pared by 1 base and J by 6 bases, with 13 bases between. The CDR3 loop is CASSYFREVREQYF. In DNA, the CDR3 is TGTGCCAGCAGTTACTTCAGGGAAGTCCGCGAGCAGTACTTC.